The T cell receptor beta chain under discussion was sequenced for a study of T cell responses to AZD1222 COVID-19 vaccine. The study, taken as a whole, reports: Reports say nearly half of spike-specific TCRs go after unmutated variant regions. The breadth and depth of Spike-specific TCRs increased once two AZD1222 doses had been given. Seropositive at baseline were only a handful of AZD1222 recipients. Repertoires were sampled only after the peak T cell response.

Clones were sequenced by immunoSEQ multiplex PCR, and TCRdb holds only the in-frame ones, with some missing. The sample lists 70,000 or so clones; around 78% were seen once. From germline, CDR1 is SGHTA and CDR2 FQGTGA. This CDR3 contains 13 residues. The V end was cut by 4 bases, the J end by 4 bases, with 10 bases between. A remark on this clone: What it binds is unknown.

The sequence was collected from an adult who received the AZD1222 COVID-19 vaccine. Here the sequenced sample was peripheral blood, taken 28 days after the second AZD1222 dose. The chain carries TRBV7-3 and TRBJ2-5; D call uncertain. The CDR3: CASSSDPVETQYF. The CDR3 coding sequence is TGTGCCAGCAGCTCAGACCCGGTAGAGACCCAGTACTTC.